One sample yielded the 22 T cell receptor beta chains listed below, sequenced in a study of beta chain features in type 1 diabetes. Sequencing targeted expressed TCRB transcripts, as all isolated RNA had been reverse transcribed. The repertoire was sequenced with immunoSEQ multiplex PCR; TCRdb's copy has only in-frame clones and lacks some. Altogether 970,000 or so clones are present, under 20% being singletons, with the ten largest covering 0.023%. The sample comprised naive CD4+ T cells from blood. These receptors were obtained from a woman under 30 in good health.

This clone showed up just a few times. This chain joins TRBV4-2 and TRBJ1-2; D remains unclear. Looked up from germline, CDR1 is LGHNA and CDR2 is YNFKEQ. The V and J ends lost 0 bases and 8 bases respectively, with 7 bases between them. The CDR3 is 12 residues long. The CDR3 DNA reads TGTGCCAGCAGCCAAGAAGCGGGGGGCTACACCTTC. This codes for CASSQEAGGYTF.

As DNA, the CDR3 is TGTGCCAGCAGCCCGAGCGGGAGACAGAACTATGGCTACACCTTC. Translation gives CASSPSGRQNYGYTF. The chain has TRBV2 and TRBJ1-2; weak D call: TRBD1 (5 bases). With 6 bases removed from V and 2 bases from J, the gap between germline ends came to 16 bases. The CDR3 sequence is 15 residues long. Per germline, CDR1 SNHLY and CDR2 FYNNEI.

The gene calls are TRBV4-1 and TRBJ2-1; no reliable D call. V was cut by 2 bases and J by 0 bases, with 11 bases left in between. CDR1 is MGHRA and CDR2 is YSYEKL in the germline V gene. This CDR3 is built from 16 residues. The CDR3 coding sequence is TGCGCCAGCAGCCAATGGAGCAGTAACTCCTACAATGAGCAGTTCTTC. It specifies CASSQWSSNSYNEQFF.

This chain uses TRBV29-1 with TRBJ2-4, with 7 nucleotides matching TRBD2. In germline, CDR1 is SQVTM, CDR2 ANQGSEA. This CDR3 is 15 amino acids long. The trim removed 1 base at V and 4 bases at J, leaving 7 bases unmatched. The CDR3: CSVEAGGSVKNIQYF. The CDR3 DNA reads as TGCAGCGTTGAAGCGGGAGGTTCGGTAAAAAACATTCAGTACTTC.

A few counts support this clone. The chain recombines TRBV19 with TRBJ2-3, with 11 bases matching TRBD1. V lost 4 bases, J lost 5 bases, and 8 bases stayed unmatched. The CDR3 length is 16 residues. Germline V gene sequence: CDR1 LNHDA, CDR2 SQIVND (reference sequence). CDR3 region: CASSTWTGGYGDTQYF. The CDR3 nucleotides are TGTGCCAGTAGTACTTGGACAGGGGGCTATGGAGATACGCAGTATTTT.

This clone showed up just a few times. J is TRBJ2-1 and V is TRBV5-4; D not resolved. V lost 3 bases and J lost 3, with 13 bases in between. Germline loops: CDR1 SGHNT, CDR2 YYREEE (reference sequence). This CDR3 comprises 15 residues. CDR3 residues: CASSSAKDFYNEQFF. CDR3 sequence (DNA): TGTGCCAGCAGCTCCGCGAAAGATTTCTACAATGAGCAGTTCTTC.

This clone has only a few counts. This chain links TRBV21-1 with TRBJ2-7; the table's D call, TRBD1, was not checked against the DNA. TRBV21-1 is designated a pseudogene. The CDR3 is 21 residues long. The CDR3 sequence: CASSKAGFGRGRVPLSYEQYF. In DNA form, the CDR3 reads TGTGCCAGCAGCAAAGCGGGGTTTGGCAGGGGGCGAGTTCCTCTCTCCTACGAGCAGTACTTC.

The chain carries TRBV28 and TRBJ2-2, with D unclear. Trimming shortened V by 5 bases and J by 4 bases, and 11 bases separated the two germline ends. There are 14 residues in the CDR3. Germline V gene data show CDR1 as MDHEN and CDR2 as SYDVKM. The CDR3 nucleotides read TGTGCCAGCAGTCGCGGTCAAGGCACCGGGGAGCTGTTTTTT. This codes for CASSRGQGTGELFF.

This clone was found a few times. The chain joins TRBV5-1 to TRBJ2-7; 11 nucleotides line up with TRBD2. J gave up 2 bases and V 4 bases, and 5 bases lay outside the gene matches. The V gene's germline CDR1 is SGHRS and CDR2 YFSETQ. The CDR3 extends over 15 amino acids. The CDR3 sequence is CASSPGLAVPYEQYF. As DNA, the CDR3 is TGCGCCAGCAGCCCGGGACTAGCGGTCCCCTACGAGCAGTACTTC.

The V gene is TRBV7-9, the J gene TRBJ2-2; 7 nucleotides agree with TRBD1. Germline CDR1 is SEHNR and CDR2 is FQNEAQ (reference sequence). The trim removed 6 bases at V and 2 bases at J, leaving 12 bases unmatched. The CDR3 sequence is 17 residues long. In DNA form, the CDR3 reads TGTGCCAGCAGTTGGACAGGAAGGTCGGGAAACACCGGGGAGCTGTTTTTT. It encodes CASSWTGRSGNTGELFF.

This clone was detected a few times. The chain is built from TRBV4-3 and TRBJ1-1; D remains unclear. CDR3 length equals 17 residues. Germline-derived CDR1 and CDR2 are LGHNA and YSLEER. Trimming pared 0 bases from V and 4 bases from J, leaving 18 bases between. The CDR3 here is CASSQDFSSGRTTEAFF. As DNA, the CDR3 is TGCGCCAGCAGCCAAGACTTCTCCTCAGGACGGACCACTGAAGCTTTCTTT.

This clone was counted only a few times. The CDR3 sequence: CASSSLTPNTGELFF. CDR3 nucleotide sequence: TGTGCCAGCAGCTCCCTGACCCCGAACACCGGGGAGCTGTTTTTT. The chain couples TRBV7-2 to TRBJ2-2; D gene ambiguous. The length of the CDR3 is 15 residues. Trimming cost V 4 bases and J 0 bases, with 9 bases left between them. Germline CDR1 is SGHTA and CDR2 is FQGNSA.

This sequence joins TRBV9 and TRBJ1-2, with 7 nucleotides matching TRBD1. V gave up 3 bases and J gave up 1 base; unmatched junction bases: 6. The germline V gene has CDR1 SGDLS and CDR2 YYNGEE. CDR3 length: 15 amino acids. The CDR3: CASSAGGTVNYGYTF. The DNA of the CDR3 is TGTGCCAGCAGCGCAGGCGGGACAGTTAACTATGGCTACACCTTC.

This chain connects TRBV2 to TRBJ2-1; 7 bases fit TRBD2. CDR3 length equals 15 residues. CDR1 is SNHLY and CDR2 is FYNNEI in the germline V gene. V lost 3 bases, J lost 7 bases, and 9 bases stayed unmatched. CDR3 loop: CASSEAGVSTNEQFF. The DNA of the CDR3 is TGTGCCAGCAGTGAGGCGGGAGTGTCGACAAATGAGCAGTTCTTC.

This clone has a handful of counts. The chain couples TRBV14 to TRBJ1-2; D might be TRBD1 (6 bases). The CDR3 runs 12 residues. Deletions cut 4 bases from V and 7 bases from J, with 10 bases between. Germline V lookup: CDR1 SGHDN, CDR2 FVKESK. CDR3 sequence reads: CASSRGRGGYTF. The CDR3 DNA is TGTGCCAGCAGCCGGGGGCGCGGTGGCTACACCTTC.

The rearrangement links TRBV6-6 to TRBJ2-1, with D uncertain. CDR1 MNHNY and CDR2 SVGAGI come from the germline V gene (reference sequence). This CDR3 has 14 residues. V shed 10 bases and J shed 3 bases, with 16 bases lying between them. CDR3 in amino acids: CAIIPDPIYNEQFF. The CDR3 DNA is TGTGCCATCATCCCGGACCCGATCTACAATGAGCAGTTCTTC.

The V call is TRBV21-1, the J call TRBJ2-1. TRBV21-1 is given as a pseudogene. The CDR3 contains 15 residues. CDR3 sequence (DNA): TGTGCCAGCAGCAAAGGTAGTAACGACCGCCATGAGCAGTTCTTC. Its translation: CASSKGSNDRHEQFF.

This chain uses TRBV11-2 with TRBJ1-3; tentative D call: TRBD1 (6 bases). Germline V gene data show CDR1 as SGHAT and CDR2 as FQNNGV. V was clipped by 6 bases and J by 3 bases, with 18 bases between them. The length of the CDR3 is 16 residues. CDR3 amino acids: CASSRLGGHFGNTIYF. Written as DNA, the CDR3 is TGTGCCAGCAGTAGACTGGGGGGACACTTTGGAAACACCATATATTTT.

This clone has only a few counts. This rearrangement joins TRBV19 to TRBJ2-2; D is perhaps TRBD2 (6 bases). V shed 3 bases and J shed 1 base, with 12 bases lying between them. This CDR3 has 16 residues. CDR1 and CDR2 from the germline V gene are LNHDA and SQIVND (reference sequence). This chain's CDR3 is CASSITGLLNTGELFF. DNA of the CDR3: TGTGCCAGTAGTATCACCGGACTACTGAACACCGGGGAGCTGTTTTTT.

CDR3 DNA: TGTGCCAGCAGCTTCCTTCTAGCGGGGCGCACAGATACGCAGTATTTT. It is translated as CASSFLLAGRTDTQYF. J is TRBJ2-3 and V is TRBV11-1; 9 bases are a match to TRBD2. CDR1 and CDR2 (germline): SGHAT, FQDESV (reference sequence). The CDR3 covers 16 residues. V shed 3 bases and J 1 base; nucleotides not matched to a gene: 5.

This clone has a handful of counts. V usage is TRBV2 and J usage is TRBJ1-2; TRBD1 aligns across 7 bases. V gave up 5 bases and J gave up 6 bases; unmatched junction bases: 6. The germline gives CDR1 SNHLY, CDR2 FYNNEI. The CDR3 is 13 residues long. For the CDR3, the DNA is TGTGCCAGCAGTAGACAGGGTTTTGATGGCTACACCTTC. It is translated as CASSRQGFDGYTF.

Of note for this clone: The sample carries other DNA sequences with the same CDR3. The V and J genes are TRBV5-4 and TRBJ1-2; perhaps TRBD1 as D (5 bases). V lost 0 bases and J lost 8, with 8 bases in between. The CDR3 contains 12 residues. The germline CDR1 and CDR2 sequences are SGHNT and YYREEE (reference sequence). Here the CDR3 reads CASSLDRDGYTF. The CDR3, as DNA: TGTGCCAGCAGCTTGGATCGGGACGGCTACACCTTC.